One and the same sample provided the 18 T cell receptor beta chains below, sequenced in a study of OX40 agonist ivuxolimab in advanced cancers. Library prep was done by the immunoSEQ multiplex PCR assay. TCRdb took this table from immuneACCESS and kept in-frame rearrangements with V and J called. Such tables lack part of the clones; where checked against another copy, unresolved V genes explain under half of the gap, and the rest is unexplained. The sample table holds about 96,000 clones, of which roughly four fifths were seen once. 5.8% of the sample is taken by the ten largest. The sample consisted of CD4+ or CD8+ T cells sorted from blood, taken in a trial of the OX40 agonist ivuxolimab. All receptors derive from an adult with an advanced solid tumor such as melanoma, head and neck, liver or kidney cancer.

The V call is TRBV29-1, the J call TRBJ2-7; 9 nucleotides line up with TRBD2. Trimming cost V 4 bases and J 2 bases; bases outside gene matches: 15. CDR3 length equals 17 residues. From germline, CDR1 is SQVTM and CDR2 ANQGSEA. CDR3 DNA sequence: TGCAGCGTTGGAAGGTCTAGCGGGAATCGGTTCCCCTACGAGCAGTACTTC. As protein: CSVGRSSGNRFPYEQYF.

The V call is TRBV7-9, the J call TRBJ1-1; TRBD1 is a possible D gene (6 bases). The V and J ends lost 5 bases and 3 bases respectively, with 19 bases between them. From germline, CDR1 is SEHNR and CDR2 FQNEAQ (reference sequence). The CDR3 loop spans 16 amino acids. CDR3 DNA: TGTGCCAGCAGCCTGGGTGCAGGGGCTGGGTACACTGAAGCTTTCTTT. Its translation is CASSLGAGAGYTEAFF.

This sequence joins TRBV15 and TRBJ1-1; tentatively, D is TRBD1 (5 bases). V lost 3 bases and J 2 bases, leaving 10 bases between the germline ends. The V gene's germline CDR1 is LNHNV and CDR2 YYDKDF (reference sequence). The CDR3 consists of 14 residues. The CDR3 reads CATSRNTGNTEAFF. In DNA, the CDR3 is TGTGCCACCAGCAGGAATACAGGTAACACTGAAGCTTTCTTT.

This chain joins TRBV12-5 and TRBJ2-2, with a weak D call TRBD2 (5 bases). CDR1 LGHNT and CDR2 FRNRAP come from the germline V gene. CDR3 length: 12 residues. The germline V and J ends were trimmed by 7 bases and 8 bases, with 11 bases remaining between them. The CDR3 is CASDPGIGELFF. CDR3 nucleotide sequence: TGTGCTAGTGACCCCGGGATTGGGGAGCTGTTTTTT.

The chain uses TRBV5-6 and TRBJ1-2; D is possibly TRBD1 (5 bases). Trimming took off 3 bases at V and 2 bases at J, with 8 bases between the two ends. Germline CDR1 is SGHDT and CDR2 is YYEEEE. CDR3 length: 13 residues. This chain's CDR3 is CASSSGPNYGYTF. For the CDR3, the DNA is TGTGCCAGCAGCTCGGGACCGAACTATGGCTACACCTTC. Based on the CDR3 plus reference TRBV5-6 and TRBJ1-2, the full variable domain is DAGVTQSPTHLIKTRGQQVTLRCSPKSGHDTVSWYQQALGQGPQFIFQYYEEEERQRGNFPDRFSGHQFPNYSSELNVNALLLGDSALYLCASSSGPNYGYTFGSGTRLTVV.

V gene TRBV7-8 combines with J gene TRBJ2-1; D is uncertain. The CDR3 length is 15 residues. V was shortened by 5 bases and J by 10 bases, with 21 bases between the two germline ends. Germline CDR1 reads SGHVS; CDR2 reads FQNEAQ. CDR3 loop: CASSLTRSEFGEQFF. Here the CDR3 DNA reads TGTGCCAGCAGCCTAACTCGGTCCGAATTCGGAGAGCAGTTCTTC.

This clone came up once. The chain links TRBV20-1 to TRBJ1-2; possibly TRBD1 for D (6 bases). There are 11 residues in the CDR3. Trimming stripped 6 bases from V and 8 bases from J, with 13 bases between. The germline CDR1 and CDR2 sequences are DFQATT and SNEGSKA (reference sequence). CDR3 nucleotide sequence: TGCAGTGCGCGACAGGTTGGGGGCTACACCTTC. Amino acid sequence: CSARQVGGYTF.

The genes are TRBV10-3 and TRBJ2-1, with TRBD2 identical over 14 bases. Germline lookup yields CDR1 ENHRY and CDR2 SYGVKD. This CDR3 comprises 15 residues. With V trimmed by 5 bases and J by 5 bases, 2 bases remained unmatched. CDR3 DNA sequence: TGTGCCATCAGTAGGACTAGCGGGAGGCACAATGAGCAGTTCTTC. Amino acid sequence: CAISRTSGRHNEQFF.

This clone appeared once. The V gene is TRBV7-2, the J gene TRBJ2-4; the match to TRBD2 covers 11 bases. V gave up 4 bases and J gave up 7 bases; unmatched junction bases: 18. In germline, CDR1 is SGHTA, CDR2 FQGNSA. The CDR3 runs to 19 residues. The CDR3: CASSSDIKSSGGNRNIQYF. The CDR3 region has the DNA TGTGCCAGCAGCTCCGATATCAAATCTAGCGGGGGGAATAGGAACATTCAGTACTTC.

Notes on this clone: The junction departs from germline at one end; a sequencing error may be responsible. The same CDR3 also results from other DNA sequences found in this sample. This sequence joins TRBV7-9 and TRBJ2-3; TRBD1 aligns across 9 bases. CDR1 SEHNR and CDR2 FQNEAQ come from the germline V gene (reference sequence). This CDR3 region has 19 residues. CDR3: CASSFPSPSGQGRSDTQYF. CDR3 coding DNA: TGTGCCAGCAGCTTCCCTTCCCCTTCTGGACAGGGGCGGTCGGATACGCAATATTTT. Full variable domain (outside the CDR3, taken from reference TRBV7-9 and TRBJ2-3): DTGVSQNPRHKITKRGQNVTFRCDPISEHNRLYWYRQTLGQGPEFLTYFQNEAQLEKSRLLSDRFSAERPKGSFSTLEIQRTEQGDSAMYLCASSFPSPSGQGRSDTQYFGPGTRLTVL.

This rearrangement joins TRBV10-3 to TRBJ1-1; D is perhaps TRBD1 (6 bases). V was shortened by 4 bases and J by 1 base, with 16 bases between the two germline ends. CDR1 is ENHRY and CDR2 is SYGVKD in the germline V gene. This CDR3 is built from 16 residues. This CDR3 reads CAISGWGGSSNTEAFF. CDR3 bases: TGTGCCATCAGTGGGTGGGGGGGCAGCTCGAACACTGAAGCTTTCTTT.

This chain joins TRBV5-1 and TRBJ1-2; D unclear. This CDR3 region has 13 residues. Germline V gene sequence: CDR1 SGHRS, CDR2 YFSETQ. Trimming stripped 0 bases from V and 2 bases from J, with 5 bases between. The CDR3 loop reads CASSLGVNYGYTF. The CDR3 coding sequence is TGCGCCAGCAGCTTGGGCGTCAACTATGGCTACACCTTC.

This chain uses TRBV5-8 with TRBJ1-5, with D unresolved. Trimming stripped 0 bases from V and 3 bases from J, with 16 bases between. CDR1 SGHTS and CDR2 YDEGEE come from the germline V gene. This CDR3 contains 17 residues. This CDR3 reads CASSLAGLLPSNQPQHF. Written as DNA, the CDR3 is TGTGCCAGCAGCTTGGCCGGGCTTCTACCTTCCAATCAGCCCCAGCATTTT.

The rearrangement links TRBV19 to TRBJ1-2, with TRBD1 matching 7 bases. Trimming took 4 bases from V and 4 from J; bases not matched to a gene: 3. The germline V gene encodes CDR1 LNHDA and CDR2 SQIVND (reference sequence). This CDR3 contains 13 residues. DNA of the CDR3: TGTGCCAGTAGTACACAGGGGATCTATGGCTACACCTTC. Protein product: CASSTQGIYGYTF. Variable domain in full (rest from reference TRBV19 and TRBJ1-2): DGGITQSPKYLFRKEGQNVTLSCEQNLNHDAMYWYRQDPGQGLRLIYYSQIVNDFQKGDIAEGYSVSREKKESFPLTVTSAQKNPTAFYLCASSTQGIYGYTFGSGTRLTVV.

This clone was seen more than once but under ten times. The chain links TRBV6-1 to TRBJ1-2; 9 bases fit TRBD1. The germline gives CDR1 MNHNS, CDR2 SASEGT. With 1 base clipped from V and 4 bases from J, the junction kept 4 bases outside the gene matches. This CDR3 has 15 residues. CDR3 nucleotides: TGTGCCAGCAGTGAAGGGGGACAGGGAGCCTATGGCTACACCTTC. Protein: CASSEGGQGAYGYTF.

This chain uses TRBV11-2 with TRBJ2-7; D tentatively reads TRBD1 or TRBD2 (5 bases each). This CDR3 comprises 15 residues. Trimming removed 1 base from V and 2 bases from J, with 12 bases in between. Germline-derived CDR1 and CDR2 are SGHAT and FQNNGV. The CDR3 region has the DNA TGTGCCAGCAGCTTAGGAGTGGGGGAAGCCTACGAGCAGTACTTC. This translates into CASSLGVGEAYEQYF.

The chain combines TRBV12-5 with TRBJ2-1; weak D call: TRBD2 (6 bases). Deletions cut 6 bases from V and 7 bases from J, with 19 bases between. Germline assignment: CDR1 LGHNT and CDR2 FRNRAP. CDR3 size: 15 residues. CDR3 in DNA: TGTGCTAGTGGCACCGGGACTCCTCGGACTAATGAGCAGTTCTTC. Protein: CASGTGTPRTNEQFF.

The CDR3 region is CAFKGGNYGYTF. The CDR3 DNA is TGTGCCTTCAAAGGAGGGAACTATGGCTACACCTTC. The rearrangement uses TRBV30 and TRBJ1-2, with D unclear. V gave up 7 bases and J gave up 2 bases, with 11 bases separating them. Germline-derived CDR1 and CDR2 are GTSNPN and SVGIG (reference sequence). The CDR3 is made up of 12 amino acids. The whole variable domain, filled in from reference TRBV30 and TRBJ1-2, reads SQTIHQWPATLVQPVGSPLSLECTVEGTSNPNLYWYRQAAGRGLQLLFYSVGIGQISSEVPQNLSASRPQDRQFILSSKKLLLSDSGFYLCAFKGGNYGYTFGSGTRLTVV.